The 10 T cell receptor beta chains reported below all come from one sample, sequenced in a study of siplizumab effects on memory and regulatory T cells. This table comes from immunoSEQ multiplex PCR, and its TCRdb copy is limited to in-frame clones, with some not included. The sample contains about 110,000 clones, roughly 92% of which appear only once. The sequenced sample was CD4+ T cells sorted from blood. Receptors originate from a human donor in good health.

The chain links TRBV28 to TRBJ1-5, with TRBD1 matching over 7 bases. Unmatched junction bases numbered 4, after V lost 10 bases and J lost 4 bases. This CDR3 region has 12 residues. CDR1 is MDHEN, CDR2 SYDVKM, per germline. This chain's CDR3 is CATRQGNQPQHF. CDR3 nucleotides: TGTGCCACGAGACAGGGTAATCAGCCCCAGCATTTT.

The chain recombines TRBV7-9 with TRBJ1-1; D might be TRBD1 (5 bases). V lost 5 bases and J lost 5, with 18 bases in between. This CDR3 is built from 15 residues. Per germline, CDR1 SEHNR and CDR2 FQNEAQ (reference sequence). The CDR3 spells CASSPPEQGLTEAFF. Here the CDR3 DNA reads TGTGCCAGCAGCCCGCCGGAGCAGGGACTTACTGAAGCTTTCTTT.

CDR3 protein: CAISLTSGKYNEQFF. The CDR3, as DNA: TGTGCCATCAGCCTCACTAGCGGGAAATACAATGAGCAGTTCTTC. V and J are TRBV10-3 and TRBJ2-1, with TRBD2 matching over 10 bases. CDR1 is ENHRY, CDR2 SYGVKD, per germline. The V segment lost 6 bases and the J segment 4 bases; nucleotides outside the gene matches: 6. The CDR3 extends over 15 amino acids.

The chain couples TRBV11-2 to TRBJ2-7; 7 bases map to TRBD2. Trimming removed 6 bases from V and 0 bases from J; junction bases left unmatched: 8. This CDR3 has 15 amino acids. From germline, CDR1 is SGHAT and CDR2 FQNNGV. CDR3 in amino acids: CASRPSGGSSYEQYF. The CDR3 coding sequence is TGTGCCAGCAGGCCCTCGGGGGGATCCTCCTACGAGCAGTACTTC.

The chain is built from TRBV6-5 and TRBJ1-2; D is unresolved. V was clipped by 5 bases and J by 8 bases, with 9 bases between them. Germline CDR1 and CDR2: MNHEY and SVGAGI. The CDR3 has 11 residues. The CDR3 sequence: CASSEGRGYTF. The CDR3 DNA sequence: TGTGCCAGCAGTGAAGGACGGGGCTACACCTTC.

The chain combines TRBV30 with TRBJ2-5; D call uncertain. CDR3 length: 13 amino acids. Trimming cost V 7 bases and J 2 bases, with 14 bases left between them. The germline gives CDR1 GTSNPN, CDR2 SVGIG (reference sequence). This chain's CDR3 is CALTTDSQETQYF. In nucleotides, the CDR3 is TGTGCCTTGACAACCGACTCGCAAGAGACCCAGTACTTC.

J is TRBJ2-7 and V is TRBV6-5; no reliable D call. The CDR3 extends over 12 amino acids. Germline CDR1 is MNHEY and CDR2 is SVGAGI. Trimming took 8 bases from V and 0 from J, leaving 8 bases between them. CDR3 protein: CASGRSSYEQYF. In nucleotides, the CDR3 is TGTGCCAGCGGACGAAGCTCCTACGAGCAGTACTTC.

This clone appeared once. This chain uses TRBV5-1 with TRBJ2-7; a weak D match, TRBD1 (5 bases). Trimming took 4 bases from V and 3 from J, leaving 14 bases between them. This CDR3 is built from 14 residues. Germline V gives CDR1 SGHRS, CDR2 YFSETQ. The CDR3 reads CASSLPDSRYEQYF. The CDR3, as DNA: TGCGCCAGCAGCCTACCCGACAGTCGCTACGAGCAGTACTTC.

The V and J genes are TRBV5-1 and TRBJ2-7; D may match TRBD1 or TRBD2 (5 bases each). Germline CDR1 and CDR2: SGHRS and YFSETQ. CDR3 length: 14 amino acids. V lost 4 bases and J 4 bases, leaving 15 bases between the germline ends. The CDR3 DNA sequence: TGCGCCAGCAGCGCCGGGACCACCGGTTACGAGCAGTACTTC. This sequence encodes CASSAGTTGYEQYF.

The genes are TRBV9 and TRBJ1-2, with 8 bases fitting TRBD1. This CDR3 region has 16 residues. V lost 4 bases and J lost 5; bases outside the gene matches: 13. Germline V CDR1 and CDR2: SGDLS, YYNGEE. The CDR3 loop reads CASSRLAPGGGYGYTF. In DNA, the CDR3 is TGTGCCAGCAGCCGTCTTGCTCCAGGGGGCGGGTATGGCTACACCTTC.